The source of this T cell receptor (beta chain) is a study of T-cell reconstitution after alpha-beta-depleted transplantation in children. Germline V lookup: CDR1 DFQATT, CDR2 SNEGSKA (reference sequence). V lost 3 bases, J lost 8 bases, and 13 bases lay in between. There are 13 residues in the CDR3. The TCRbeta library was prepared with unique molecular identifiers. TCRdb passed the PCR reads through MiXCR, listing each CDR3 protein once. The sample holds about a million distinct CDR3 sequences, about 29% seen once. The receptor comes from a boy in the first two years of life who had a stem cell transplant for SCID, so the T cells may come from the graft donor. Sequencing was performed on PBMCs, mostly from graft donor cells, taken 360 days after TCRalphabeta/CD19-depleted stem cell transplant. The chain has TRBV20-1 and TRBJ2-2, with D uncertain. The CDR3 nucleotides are TGCAGTGCTAGGGAGACCGTGAGAGGGGAGCTGTTTTTT. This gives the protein CSARETVRGELFF.